These 27 T cell receptor beta chains came from one sample sequenced in a study of cytomegalovirus exposure and HLA in healthy donors. The PCR was carried out with 60 Vbeta primers and 13 Jbeta primers. Sequencing was performed with immunoSEQ multiplex PCR; in TCRdb, only in-frame clones are kept and a portion is missing. This table has 100,000 to 150,000 clones, around 78% appearing once. The sample taken for sequencing was PBMCs. The receptor source for this set is a man in his fifties in good health and CMV-seronegative.

This chain joins TRBV18 and TRBJ2-3; 12 nucleotides agree with TRBD2. The germline V gene has CDR1 KGHSH and CDR2 LQKENI. The V gene end was trimmed by 3 bases and the J gene end by 5 bases; junction bases not matched to a gene: 9. The CDR3 spans 17 residues. The CDR3 nucleotides are TGTGCCAGCTCACCGCGACCGCTAGCGGGGGGGAGAGATACGCAGTATTTT. This sequence encodes CASSPRPLAGGRDTQYF.

This clone was found once. The chain has TRBV6-1 and TRBJ2-7; TRBD1 is a possible D gene (6 bases). Germline assignment: CDR1 MNHNS and CDR2 SASEGT. V lost 7 bases to trimming and J lost 4 bases, with 17 bases between them. CDR3 size: 14 residues. The CDR3 is CASNTPGTIYEQYV. Written as DNA, the CDR3 is TGTGCCAGCAATACTCCCGGGACAATTTACGAGCAGTACGTC.

CDR3 protein: CASSSTGAYGYTF. CDR3 nucleotides: TGTGCCAGCAGCTCGACAGGGGCCTATGGCTACACCTTC. This chain uses TRBV11-2 with TRBJ1-2, with 8 bases identical to TRBD1. Germline CDR1 is SGHAT and CDR2 is FQNNGV. The CDR3 sequence is 13 residues long. Unmatched junction bases numbered 2, after V lost 4 bases and J lost 4 bases.

The chain combines TRBV5-5 with TRBJ2-2; tentative D call: TRBD2 (5 bases). Germline CDR1 SGHKS, CDR2 YYEKEE (reference sequence). Trimming pared 6 bases from V and 0 bases from J, leaving 12 bases between. The length of the CDR3 is 15 residues. The CDR3 bases are TGTGCCAGCAACCGCGACTACTCGAACACCGGGGAGCTGTTTTTT. It translates to CASNRDYSNTGELFF.

The rearrangement links TRBV2 to TRBJ2-2; 8 bases map to TRBD1. This CDR3 is built from 15 residues. Per germline, CDR1 SNHLY and CDR2 FYNNEI. Trimming cost V 9 bases and J 0 bases; bases outside gene matches: 6. The CDR3 DNA reads TGTGCCAGAATGAAGACAGGGGCGAACACCGGGGAGCTGTTTTTT. Its protein product is CARMKTGANTGELFF.

This rearrangement joins TRBV5-1 to TRBJ2-3; TRBD1 agrees at 8 bases. The germline CDR1 and CDR2 sequences are SGHRS and YFSETQ. J gave up 4 bases and V 2 bases, and 6 bases lay outside the gene matches. The CDR3 loop spans 15 amino acids. As DNA, the CDR3 is TGCGCCAGCAGCTTTTCAGGGGGCATTTCAGATACGCAGTATTTT. Translating it yields CASSFSGGISDTQYF.

This chain joins TRBV7-9 and TRBJ2-1, with 9 bases matching TRBD1. The CDR3 length is 16 residues. The germline V gene has CDR1 SEHNR and CDR2 FQNEAQ (reference sequence). J gave up 3 bases and V 1 base, and 4 bases lay outside the gene matches. The CDR3 here is CASSLDWTGVYNEQFF. DNA for the CDR3: TGTGCCAGCAGCTTAGATTGGACAGGGGTCTACAATGAGCAGTTCTTC.

The chain combines TRBV9 with TRBJ2-5, with 9 bases that match TRBD1. The CDR3 is 15 residues long. V dropped 4 bases and J dropped 0; count of bases not matched to a gene: 4. Germline assignment: CDR1 SGDLS and CDR2 YYNGEE. The CDR3 DNA reads TGTGCCAGCAGCATCGACAGGGGGGACCAAGAGACCCAGTACTTC. It is translated as CASSIDRGDQETQYF.

This sequence joins TRBV5-1 and TRBJ1-2; 7 bases agree with TRBD1. The V segment lost 4 bases and the J segment 0 bases; nucleotides outside the gene matches: 6. This CDR3 has 15 residues. CDR1 is SGHRS and CDR2 is YFSETQ in the germline V gene. CDR3 amino acids: CASSAPDRSNYGYTF. The CDR3 DNA sequence: TGCGCCAGCAGCGCTCCGGACAGGTCTAACTATGGCTACACCTTC. The whole variable domain, remainder taken from reference TRBV5-1 and TRBJ1-2, is KAGVTQTPRYLIKTRGQQVTLSCSPISGHRSVSWYQQTPGQGLQFLFEYFSETQRNKGNFPGRFSGRQFSNSRSEMNVSTLELGDSALYLCASSAPDRSNYGYTFGSGTRLTVV.

The V and J genes are TRBV19 and TRBJ2-1; a weak D match, TRBD2 (5 bases). Trimming removed 4 bases at V and 3 bases at J, with 10 bases between. The CDR3 runs 14 residues. Germline V lookup: CDR1 LNHDA, CDR2 SQIVND (reference sequence). CDR3 region: CASSRRELYNEQFF. The CDR3 nucleotides are TGTGCCAGTAGTAGAAGGGAGCTCTACAATGAGCAGTTCTTC.

This clone showed up just a few times. V and J are TRBV19 and TRBJ1-4; tentative D call: TRBD1 (6 bases). In germline, CDR1 is LNHDA, CDR2 SQIVND (reference sequence). This CDR3 has 16 amino acids. The ends were cut back, 4 bases at V and 0 bases at J, with 12 bases in the middle. CDR3 sequence reads: CASSRTDSPTNEKLFF. The CDR3 nucleotides read TGTGCCAGTAGTAGAACGGACAGTCCAACTAATGAAAAACTGTTTTTT.

In its sample, this clone was seen once. J is TRBJ2-5 and V is TRBV29-1; TRBD1 agrees at 8 bases. The CDR3 has 12 amino acids. The V gene's germline CDR1 is SQVTM and CDR2 ANQGSEA. With V trimmed by 6 bases and J by 0 bases, 0 bases remained unmatched. Here the CDR3 DNA reads TGCAGCGTGGGACAGGACCAAGAGACCCAGTACTTC. It is translated as CSVGQDQETQYF.

The chain carries TRBV5-6 and TRBJ1-2, with D perhaps matching TRBD1 (5 bases). The CDR3 runs 14 residues. The germline gives CDR1 SGHDT, CDR2 YYEEEE. Trimming cost V 2 bases and J 0 bases, with 8 bases left between them. The DNA of the CDR3 is TGTGCCAGCAGCTTCGGGGGGTCTAACTATGGCTACACCTTC. Translating gives CASSFGGSNYGYTF. The variable domain in full, with the rest retrieved from reference TRBV5-6 and TRBJ1-2, is DAGVTQSPTHLIKTRGQQVTLRCSPKSGHDTVSWYQQALGQGPQFIFQYYEEEERQRGNFPDRFSGHQFPNYSSELNVNALLLGDSALYLCASSFGGSNYGYTFGSGTRLTVV.

CDR3 region: CASTTTDRPSSGANVLTF. The CDR3 DNA follows: TGTGCCAGCACCACAACCGACAGGCCTAGCTCTGGGGCCAACGTCCTGACTTTC. The chain uses TRBV7-9 and TRBJ2-6, with D possibly TRBD1 on 6 matching bases. CDR3 size: 18 residues. The ends were cut back, 7 bases at V and 0 bases at J, with 19 bases in the middle. CDR1 and CDR2 (germline): SEHNR, FQNEAQ (reference sequence).

V gene TRBV9 combines with J gene TRBJ2-5; tentative D call: TRBD2 (5 bases). V was trimmed by 0 bases and J by 4 bases, leaving 13 bases between them. This CDR3 has 15 amino acids. The germline V gene encodes CDR1 SGDLS and CDR2 YYNGEE. CDR3 sequence reads: CASSVGPGRGETQYF. CDR3 coding DNA: TGTGCCAGCAGCGTAGGTCCAGGCCGGGGAGAGACCCAGTACTTC.

V and J are TRBV10-3 and TRBJ1-5; maybe TRBD1 (6 bases). The CDR3 sequence is 15 residues long. V lost 6 bases and J lost 2, with 14 bases in between. Germline-derived CDR1 and CDR2 are ENHRY and SYGVKD. For the CDR3, the DNA is TGTGCCATCAGCGGGGGGGGCGGGGGCAATCAGCCCCAGCATTTT. Its translation: CAISGGGGGNQPQHF.

The chain joins TRBV5-4 to TRBJ1-1; tentatively, D is TRBD1 (6 bases). The germline V and J ends were trimmed by 3 bases and 6 bases, with 15 bases remaining between them. The CDR3 loop spans 14 amino acids. CDR1 is SGHNT and CDR2 is YYREEE in the germline V gene (reference sequence). The CDR3 loop reads CASSSPGDESEAFF. DNA of the CDR3: TGTGCCAGCAGCTCTCCAGGGGACGAATCTGAAGCTTTCTTT.

This clone was counted only a few times. This sequence joins TRBV4-2 and TRBJ2-7; TRBD2 matches at 8 bases. The CDR3 length is 15 residues. V shed 1 base, J shed 6 bases, and the junction held 8 bases outside the gene matches. CDR1 LGHNA and CDR2 YNFKEQ come from the germline V gene. The CDR3 DNA is TGTGCCAGCAGCCAAGGATCGGGGGGGCTAGTCGAGCAGTACTTC. Translating gives CASSQGSGGLVEQYF.

The CDR3 sequence: CASSLQGVETQYF. The CDR3 nucleotides read TGCGCCAGCAGCTTACAGGGTGTGGAGACCCAGTACTTC. The J gene is TRBJ2-5, the V gene TRBV5-1, with a tentative D call TRBD1 (6 bases). This CDR3 spans 13 amino acids. Trimming took off 2 bases at V and 5 bases at J, with 10 bases between the two ends. Germline V gives CDR1 SGHRS, CDR2 YFSETQ.

The chain uses TRBV19 and TRBJ1-5; 10 bases line up with TRBD1. The germline V gene has CDR1 LNHDA and CDR2 SQIVND (reference sequence). The CDR3 has 19 residues. Losses at the gene ends were 2 bases for V and 0 bases for J; bases not matched to a gene: 10. Here the CDR3 DNA reads TGTGCCAGTAGTATAAGGGACAGGGGAGCACCCTATAGCAATCAGCCCCAGCATTTT. It translates to CASSIRDRGAPYSNQPQHF.

The genes are TRBV11-2 and TRBJ2-7; 7 nucleotides line up with TRBD2. The germline CDR1 and CDR2 sequences are SGHAT and FQNNGV. This CDR3 is 15 amino acids long. J lost 5 bases, V lost 1 base, and 8 bases had no gene match. The CDR3 here is CASSLGAGRSDEQYV. The CDR3 DNA follows: TGTGCCAGCAGCTTAGGAGCGGGGCGGTCCGACGAGCAGTACGTC.

The chain has TRBV15 and TRBJ2-1; D is perhaps TRBD1 (6 bases). Trimming took off 4 bases at V and 5 bases at J, with 18 bases between the two ends. CDR3 length: 16 amino acids. Per germline, CDR1 LNHNV and CDR2 YYDKDF (reference sequence). CDR3 in DNA: TGTGCCACCAGCATAACGTACAGGGCCTCTGACAATGAGCAGTTCTTC. It yields the protein CATSITYRASDNEQFF.

V gene TRBV4-2 combines with J gene TRBJ2-1; the match to TRBD2 covers 11 bases. The CDR3 has 16 residues. Losses at the gene ends were 4 bases for V and 4 bases for J; bases not matched to a gene: 6. The V gene's germline CDR1 is LGHNA and CDR2 YNFKEQ. This chain's CDR3 is CASSLNSGGEYNEQFF. The CDR3 bases are TGTGCCAGCAGCCTCAATAGCGGGGGGGAATACAATGAGCAGTTCTTC.

The CDR3 is CASSLGGPNYEQYV. CDR3 in DNA: TGTGCCAGCAGCTTGGGGGGACCTAATTACGAGCAGTACGTC. The rearrangement uses TRBV21-1 and TRBJ2-7; the table's D call, TRBD2, has no DNA check behind it. TRBV21-1 is tagged as a pseudogene. CDR3 length: 14 residues.

The chain is built from TRBV23-1 and TRBJ2-1, with 7 bases identical to TRBD2. TRBV23-1 is marked as an open reading frame, function uncertain. V was pared by 10 bases and J by 6 bases, with 12 bases of the junction left unmatched. CDR3 length: 14 residues. The CDR3 nucleotides read TGCGCCACCCGATGCCTGGGGGGGGGCAATGAGCAGTTCTTC. It specifies CATRCLGGGNEQFF.

V gene TRBV9 combines with J gene TRBJ1-1; unclear D gene. Germline CDR1 reads SGDLS; CDR2 reads YYNGEE. The CDR3 sequence is 15 residues long. Trimming removed 2 bases at V and 1 base at J, with 12 bases between. CDR3: CASSVKPLSNTEAFF. CDR3 bases: TGTGCCAGCAGCGTCAAGCCTCTCTCGAACACTGAAGCTTTCTTT.

The chain links TRBV7-6 to TRBJ1-2; a weak D match, TRBD1 (5 bases). Trimming shortened V by 5 bases and J by 8 bases, and 12 bases separated the two germline ends. The CDR3 length is 12 residues. Germline V gene data show CDR1 as SGHVS and CDR2 as FNYEAQ. As DNA, the CDR3 is TGTGCCAGCAGCCCTCAGGGTGGCGGCTACACCTTC. This sequence encodes CASSPQGGGYTF.